Listed below are T cell receptor beta chains from one sample, sequenced in a study of blood T cell repertoires in COVID-19. This table comes from immunoSEQ multiplex PCR, and its TCRdb copy is limited to in-frame clones, with some not included. The sample includes about 120,000 clones, 70% to 90% of them seen just once. Sequencing was performed on peripheral blood. The receptors were gathered from a man aged 35-49 years with acute or convalescent COVID-19. Each CDR3 is given with its conserved first and last residue. The D gene is left open where the match is weak.

TRBJ1-5 | TRBD1 | 15 | TRBV5-8 | CASSPGTGYNQPQHF
TRBJ1-2 | TRBD1 | 14 | TRBV9 | CASSVARTGDGYTF
TRBJ2-3 | TRBD2 | 20 | TRBV7-8 | CASSPEGLAGGDGSTDTQYF
TRBJ2-1 | TRBD1 | 13 | TRBV19 | CASRGQGVNEQFF
TRBJ1-2 | NA | 13 | TRBV5-1 | CASSPGSGHGYTF
TRBJ2-3 | NA | 11 | TRBV27 | CASRSADTQYF
TRBJ1-5 | NA | 16 | TRBV24-1 | CATSEGRDRYNQPQHF
TRBJ1-1 | NA | 14 | TRBV4-1 | CASGTGPVSGEAFF
TRBJ2-2 | NA | 16 | TRBV5-5 | CASSLEQGYHTGELFF
TRBJ2-2 | NA | 15 | TRBV7-2 | CASSPLGGQGGELFF
TRBJ2-1 | NA | 15 | TRBV21-1 | CASRPPGHGAHEQFF
TRBJ1-2 | NA | 15 | TRBV9 | CASSVAGGGYYGYTF
TRBJ2-1 | NA | 13 | TRBV19 | CASSIGGHNEQFF
TRBJ1-2 | TRBD1 | 12 | TRBV30 | CAWSGTGFGYTF
TRBJ2-7 | TRBD2 | 15 | TRBV4-2 | CASSQTSGGADEQYF
TRBJ2-4 | NA | 18 | TRBV6-1 | CASSDLPPRALAKNIQYF
TRBJ2-3 | NA | 15 | TRBV7-2 | CASSLQGRGTDTQYF
TRBJ1-2 | NA | 14 | TRBV19 | CATSQVSKNYGYTF
TRBJ1-4 | NA | 18 | TRBV6-4 | CASSGREGESELHEKLFF
TRBJ1-2 | NA | 12 | TRBV6-1 | CASSPGAEGYTF
TRBJ1-1 | NA | 14 | TRBV6-5 | CASTLMRLNTEAFF
TRBJ1-2 | NA | 14 | TRBV18 | CASSPLGREDGYTF
TRBJ2-1 | NA | 13 | TRBV6-4 | CASSVDPSDEQFF
TRBJ2-3 | NA | 15 | TRBV12-5 | CASGLVSGTFDTQYF
TRBJ1-1 | TRBD1 | 14 | TRBV5-1 | CASSLSGGDTEAFF
TRBJ2-5 | TRBD2 | 16 | TRBV6-5 | CASSFGTRPLQETQYF
TRBJ1-2 | TRBD1 | 15 | TRBV7-3 | CASSPRQGTNYGYTF
TRBJ1-4 | TRBD1 | 14 | TRBV5-1 | CASSPRQGGEKLFF
TRBJ2-3 | NA | 13 | TRBV30 | CAWSAGGTDTQYF
TRBJ2-1 | TRBD1 | 15 | TRBV3-1/TRBV3-2 | CASSQGQGSYNEQFF
TRBJ2-1 | NA | 18 | TRBV4-1 | CASSQDQVGLGKGDEQFF
TRBJ1-1 | NA | 15 | TRBV4-1 | CASSQEGHPNTEAFF
TRBJ1-2 | NA | 12 | TRBV7-8 | CASSPGRTGYTF
TRBJ2-1 | TRBD2 | 18 | TRBV9 | CASSVVSGGPTTYNEQFF
TRBJ2-2 | NA | 16 | TRBV5-1 | CASSQLGTTNTGELFF
TRBJ2-2 | TRBD2 | 15 | TRBV5-1 | CASSLSGGNTGELFF
TRBJ2-7 | NA | 15 | TRBV6-1 | CASSEVEEGGYEQYF
TRBJ1-2 | NA | 12 | TRBV12-3/TRBV12-4 | CASSFGQSGYTF
TRBJ1-5 | NA | 12 | TRBV12-5 | CASGPTNQPQHF
TRBJ1-2 | NA | 14 | TRBV13 | CASSFGQGSYGYTF
TRBJ1-1 | TRBD1 | 14 | TRBV6-5 | CASSTQGANTEAFF
TRBJ1-1 | NA | 16 | TRBV5-1 | CASSLQGQGMNTEAFF
TRBJ1-3 | NA | 13 | TRBV30 | CAWGRSSGNTIYF
TRBJ2-7 | TRBD1 | 15 | TRBV5-1 | CASSLGGTVSYEQYF
TRBJ2-5 | TRBD2 | 14 | TRBV9 | CASSGTSGAETQYF
TRBJ1-5 | NA | 15 | TRBV11-3 | CASSEDSQSGQPQHF
TRBJ1-2 | TRBD1 | 16 | TRBV29-1 | CSVDSPQTGGKDGYTF
TRBJ2-2 | NA | 13 | TRBV29-1 | CSVGRSLPGELFF
TRBJ2-1 | TRBD1 | 14 | TRBV7-8 | CASSFPGQVNEQFF
TRBJ2-1 | TRBD2 | 16 | TRBV27 | CASSTSRLAGFNEQFF
TRBJ1-1 | NA | 11 | TRBV2 | CAALGDTEAFF
TRBJ1-2 | TRBD1 | 14 | TRBV5-4 | CASSLEGASMGYTF
TRBJ2-3 | NA | 15 | TRBV9 | CASSVVGASTDTQYF
TRBJ2-7 | TRBD1 | 14 | TRBV6-5 | CASSYSRGPDEQYF
TRBJ2-1 | NA | 14 | TRBV5-6 | CASSSPGPGDGQFF
TRBJ1-3 | TRBD1 | 15 | TRBV7-9 | CASSLVQGAGNTIYF
TRBJ1-4 | NA | 17 | TRBV5-6 | CASSLKAGVTTNEKLFF
TRBJ2-7 | NA | 13 | TRBV7-9 | CASSLAHSNEQYF
TRBJ2-7 | NA | 15 | TRBV6-5 | CASSYSTGRVNEQYF